This T cell receptor (beta chain) was found in a study of T cells expressing NK-cell markers. About the research overall: From sorted CD3+CD56+NKG2C+, CD3+CD56+NKG2C- and CD3+CD56-NKG2C+ T cells came the TCR beta repertoires. One of the eight sequenced donors was seronegative, whereas the other seven were HCMV-seropositive.

The CDR3 covers 15 residues. Germline values: CDR1 MNHNS, CDR2 SASEGT. With the 5' RACE reads reprocessed, TCRdb shows one record per CDR3 protein and no DNA. The sample holds about 410,000 distinct CDR3 sequences. Sequenced: blood T cells: a sorted CD56 or NKG2C T cell subset, CD4+ or CD8+ T cells, or bulk PBMC T cells (not recorded which). This receptor was taken from a woman in her forties or fifties in good health. The chain uses TRBV6-1 and TRBJ1-1; lacking DNA, the TRBD1 call made by TCRdb goes unchecked. CDR3 loop: CASSALGQRTNEAFF.